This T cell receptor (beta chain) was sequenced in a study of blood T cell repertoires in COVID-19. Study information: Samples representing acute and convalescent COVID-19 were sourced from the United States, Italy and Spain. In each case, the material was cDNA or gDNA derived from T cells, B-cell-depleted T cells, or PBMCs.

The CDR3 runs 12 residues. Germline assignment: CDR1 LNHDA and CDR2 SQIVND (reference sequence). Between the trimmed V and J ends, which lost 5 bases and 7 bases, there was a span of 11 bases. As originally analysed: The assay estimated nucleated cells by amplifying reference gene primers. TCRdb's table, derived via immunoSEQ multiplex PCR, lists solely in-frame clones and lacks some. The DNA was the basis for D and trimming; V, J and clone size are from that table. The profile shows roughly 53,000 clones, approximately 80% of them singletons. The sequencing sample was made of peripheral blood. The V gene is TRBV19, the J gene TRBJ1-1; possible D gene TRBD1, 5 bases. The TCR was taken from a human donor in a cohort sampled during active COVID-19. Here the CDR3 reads CASSLRGGEAFF. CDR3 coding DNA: TGTGCCAGTAGTTTAAGGGGCGGTGAAGCTTTCTTT.